This T cell receptor (beta chain) is from a study of long-term antiretroviral therapy in people with HIV (dated by TCRdb to the early 2020s). As for the study more broadly: The earliest samples were collected roughly a decade before the 2015 WHO recommendation for immediate ART, at a time when ART was usually postponed until CD4 counts fell. A retrospective serial study tested whether changes in peripheral blood TRB repertoire composition and diversity were associated with ART initiation and durable HIV suppression. From some 33 adults with confirmed HIV infection, the cohort provided under 250 cryopreserved PBMC samples, gathered serially across a mean of approximately six years (range 1-12). About 35% of the 30 participants with HIV were female. No cross-contamination during QIAcube processing was seen in test extractions of a monoclonal T-cell line run alongside around 31 polyclonal samples. General findings and caveats noted by the study authors: Inferences about post-ART repertoire changes were limited because no data were available on ART adherence, viral resistance or therapy changes. Narrower CDR3 length ranges were observed in HIV repertoires than in controls, and an antigen-experienced repertoire with only a slight naive shift after ART was suggested by the network structure. Because pre-ART samples had limited cell numbers, profiling was done on unsorted PBMC rather than on sorted CD4+ and CD8+ T cells. Samples dated from the mid-2000s to the late 2010s, and the ART regimens used may be less effective than current ones. A significant increase in TRB diversity was found to be associated with ART initiation, although TRB diversity was observed to remain significantly below that of transplant donor controls even after long-term ART. Expanded TRB clones identified before ART initiation dominated the repertoire at all time points, although this dominance fluctuated and declined in many PLHIV after ART. Owing to limited PBMC availability, only the TCR beta chain was sequenced, without alpha chain pairing.

Deletion took 1 base off V and 4 bases off J, with a span of 7 bases between the germline ends. The CDR3 contains 13 residues, cysteine and phenylalanine counted. Just the 39-base CDR3 DNA is kept, in frame starting at base 1. CDR1 SEHNR and CDR2 FQNEAQ were looked up in the germline V gene (reference sequence). Participants were included only if at least one PBMC sample before ART initiation and at least two post-ART samples were available. All participants with HIV were treated in the United States of America. Before DNA extraction, cryopreserved samples containing roughly 1-10 million PBMC were thawed and washed. At the time of the earliest PBMC sample for each participant with HIV, ages ranged from about 20 to 54 years. Each participant contributed PBMC samples from 1-4 timepoints before ART initiation and 2-8 timepoints after ART initiation, with a median of 7 samples. Serial HIV viral load, CD4+ T-cell count, ART history and demographic data were obtained for every participant. Using a Qiagen kit on a QIAcube, genomic DNA was extracted from unsorted PBMC, with samples processed in batches of 12.

With respect to this clone: What antigen it recognizes has not been identified. The input lacks base qualities; no much larger clone sits a single base away.

Sequencing of the TRB variable region was done with the immunoSEQ hsTCRB v3.0 assay at survey level resolution. The targeted TRB sequencing depth was roughly 35,000-50,000 T-cell genomes per sample. TRB libraries were pooled and sequenced on an Illumina MiSeq using a v3 150-cycle kit. Regarding the original processing steps: Repertoire analysis was run in R within a reproducible Nextflow workflow that covered QC, data transformation and analysis. LymphoSeq2, an R package for exploring AIRR-Seq data, was used to implement the custom analyses. A handful of samples yielding fewer than 5000 total TRB sequences were excluded, leaving 188 analyzed HIV repertoires. Among the 190 or so HIV repertoires that were kept, 59 were collected before ART initiation and over 120 were collected after ART initiation. Each repertoire was downsampled to 5000 TRB nucleotide sequences, and summary statistics were averaged across 100 downsampling iterations. The analysis kept only TRB sequences whose CDR3 regions were at least seven amino acids long. Diversity was assessed using a clonality score derived from Shannon entropy and using the Gini coefficient. In the repertoire networks, any two of the top 5000 CDR3 amino acid sequences were linked whenever the two sequences differed by an edit distance of one. GLIPH2 predicted antigen specificity groups and MHC restriction for TRB CDR3 amino acid sequences. To flag known CMV, EBV, HIV or tissue antigen associations, CDR3 amino acid sequences were matched against VDJdb and McPAS-TCR. Pre-ART, post-ART and control groups were compared with Wilcoxon signed-rank tests and Holm-Bonferroni correction. This is the immuneACCESS table as TCRdb keeps it, with only in-frame sequences that have V and J called. A part of the clones is gone; compared with another copy, unresolved V genes explain less than half, and the rest is unexplained. The V and J calls and clone size were taken over from that table, and D and trimming were inferred from the DNA. The sample records 30,000 to 45,000 clones, approximately 80% of which are singletons. The ten largest clonotypes hold roughly 6% of the sample.

This chain joins TRBV7-9 to TRBJ2-5; the D gene cannot be named for sure. The sequencing here drew on unsorted PBMCs, taken 3.4 years after starting antiretroviral therapy. This receptor was obtained from a man aged 25 to 40 with HIV. The CDR3: CASSLVSLETQYF. The nucleotides are TGTGCCAGCAGCTTAGTTTCTTTAGAGACCCAGTACTTC.